The 27 T cell receptor beta chains reported below all come from one sample, sequenced in a study of shared clonotypes between healthy human individuals. This table comes from immunoSEQ multiplex PCR, and its TCRdb copy is limited to in-frame clones, with some not included. This table has some 2.3 million clones, over 85% appearing once. Sequenced material: naive CD4+ T cells from PBMCs. This sample's subset: CD45RA+ positively selected. The receptors here all came from a man between 18 and 29 years old in good health. Some clones in this sample may be carry-over from other donors' samples.

This rearrangement joins TRBV19 to TRBJ2-5; the D gene is possibly TRBD1 (6 bases). The CDR3 is made up of 13 amino acids. Germline V gene lookup returns CDR1 LNHDA and CDR2 SQIVND (reference sequence). Trimming cost V 5 bases and J 4 bases, with 11 bases left between them. As DNA, the CDR3 is TGTGCCAGTAGTCAACAGGGAGTAGAGACCCAGTACTTC. It specifies CASSQQGVETQYF.

For this clone: The same CDR3 can be traced to other DNA sequences in this sample. The V call is TRBV5-4, the J call TRBJ2-7; TRBD2 matches 8 bases. The germline CDR1 and CDR2 sequences are SGHNT and YYREEE (reference sequence). CDR3 length equals 15 residues. J gave up 6 bases and V 0 bases, and 8 bases lay outside the gene matches. CDR3 amino acids: CASSLASSGRAEQYF. Here the CDR3 DNA reads TGTGCCAGCAGCTTGGCGTCTAGCGGGCGGGCCGAGCAGTACTTC.

The V gene is TRBV28, the J gene TRBJ1-1; D gene unclear. V lost 4 bases, J lost 3 bases, and 12 bases lay in between. From germline, CDR1 is MDHEN and CDR2 SYDVKM. The CDR3 runs to 14 residues. The CDR3 bases are TGTGCCAGCAGTTCCCTGCTCTGGGACACTGAAGCTTTCTTT. This codes for CASSSLLWDTEAFF.

CDR3 protein: CASSLEYSYEQYF. The CDR3 region has the DNA TGTGCCAGCAGCTTGGAATACAGTTACGAGCAGTACTTC. The V and J genes are TRBV7-9 and TRBJ2-7; D unclear. The CDR3 totals 13 residues. Germline V gene data show CDR1 as SEHNR and CDR2 as FQNEAQ (reference sequence). Trimming cost V 3 bases and J 4 bases, with 10 bases left between them. Combining the CDR3 with reference TRBV7-9 and TRBJ2-7 gives the whole variable domain DTGVSQNPRHKITKRGQNVTFRCDPISEHNRLYWYRQTLGQGPEFLTYFQNEAQLEKSRLLSDRFSAERPKGSFSTLEIQRTEQGDSAMYLCASSLEYSYEQYFGPGTRLTVT.

The chain is built from TRBV19 and TRBJ1-1, with D possibly TRBD1 on 5 matching bases. This CDR3 spans 13 amino acids. With 7 bases removed from V and 1 base from J, the gap between germline ends came to 10 bases. Germline V lookup: CDR1 LNHDA, CDR2 SQIVND (reference sequence). CDR3 nucleotide sequence: TGTGCCAGTATTGGGGGGTGGAACACTGAAGCTTTCTTT. This translates into CASIGGWNTEAFF.

The gene calls are TRBV2 and TRBJ1-4; D is perhaps TRBD1 (5 bases). Germline values: CDR1 SNHLY, CDR2 FYNNEI. The V and J ends lost 7 bases and 5 bases respectively, with 14 bases between them. The CDR3 covers 14 residues. This CDR3 reads CASMSDSVNEKLFF. CDR3 coding DNA: TGTGCCAGCATGTCCGACAGCGTAAATGAAAAACTGTTTTTT.

This clone appeared a few times. CDR3 sequence (DNA): TGTGCCAGCAGACAAGGACAGCGTGAAGCTTTCTTT. Translation: CASRQGQREAFF. This chain connects TRBV6-6 to TRBJ1-1; tentative D call: TRBD1 (6 bases). Germline loops: CDR1 MNHNY, CDR2 SVGAGI (reference sequence). The CDR3 length is 12 residues. V dropped 6 bases and J dropped 7 bases, with 12 bases sitting between them.

This chain connects TRBV7-9 to TRBJ1-1, with no clear D. The germline gives CDR1 SEHNR, CDR2 FQNEAQ (reference sequence). V gave up 5 bases and J gave up 10 bases, with 11 bases separating them. This CDR3 is 11 amino acids long. The CDR3 region is CASSPRGRAFF. The CDR3 bases are TGTGCCAGCAGCCCCCGAGGGAGAGCTTTCTTT.

This clone was counted a few times. The chain recombines TRBV27 with TRBJ1-4; D gene ambiguous. The CDR3 is made up of 13 amino acids. From germline, CDR1 is MNHEY and CDR2 SMNVEV (reference sequence). Trimming took 6 bases from V and 8 from J, leaving 13 bases between them. As DNA, the CDR3 is TGTGCCAGCAGCTCAAGGCTAGTGGAAAAACTGTTTTTT. Its translation: CASSSRLVEKLFF.

V gene TRBV5-4 combines with J gene TRBJ1-1, with 7 bases fitting TRBD1. The V segment lost 3 bases and the J segment 7 bases; nucleotides outside the gene matches: 12. This CDR3 contains 15 residues. Germline values: CDR1 SGHNT, CDR2 YYREEE (reference sequence). CDR3 sequence reads: CASSSLLATGVEAFF. CDR3 bases: TGTGCCAGCAGCTCCTTACTAGCTACAGGGGTTGAAGCTTTCTTT.

The chain is built from TRBV7-8 and TRBJ2-5; 7 bases are shared with TRBD2. This CDR3 is 15 amino acids long. The V segment lost 5 bases and the J segment 3 bases; nucleotides outside the gene matches: 9. CDR1 SGHVS and CDR2 FQNEAQ come from the germline V gene. The CDR3 DNA follows: TGTGCCAGCAGCCCCCCGGGACTACCCAAAGAGACCCAGTACTTC. Protein: CASSPPGLPKETQYF.

This clone was detected a few times. This chain links TRBV30 with TRBJ1-5; 11 bases fit TRBD1. This CDR3 spans 15 amino acids. Germline CDR1 GTSNPN, CDR2 SVGIG (reference sequence). Unmatched junction bases numbered 7, after V lost 3 bases and J lost 6 bases. CDR3 protein: CAWSGGQGAIQPQHF. CDR3 nucleotides: TGTGCCTGGAGCGGAGGACAGGGGGCCATTCAGCCCCAGCATTTT.

This chain links TRBV23-1 with TRBJ2-1, with D tentatively TRBD2 (6 bases). TRBV23-1 carries the ORF label, with uncertain function. This CDR3 has 14 residues. V lost 6 bases, J lost 8 bases, and 17 bases lay in between. This CDR3 reads CASSPRTNPHEQFF. In DNA form, the CDR3 reads TGCGCCAGCAGCCCGAGGACTAATCCTCATGAGCAGTTCTTC.

The chain is built from TRBV15 and TRBJ2-7; TRBD2 agrees at 9 bases. The junction had 5 bases not matched to a gene; V was cut back by 5 bases and J by 0 bases. CDR1 is LNHNV, CDR2 YYDKDF, per germline (reference sequence). CDR3 length: 15 amino acids. The CDR3 DNA reads as TGTGCCACCAGCGCTAGCGGGACCCGCTCCTACGAGCAGTACTTC. Residues: CATSASGTRSYEQYF.

The rearrangement joins TRBV27 to TRBJ2-1, with D perhaps TRBD2 (5 bases). Trimming pared 0 bases from V and 1 base from J, leaving 10 bases between. Germline CDR1 is MNHEY and CDR2 is SMNVEV (reference sequence). CDR3 length: 16 residues. In nucleotides, the CDR3 is TGTGCCAGCAGTTTATCGGTCGGGGTATCCTACAATGAGCAGTTCTTC. Its translation: CASSLSVGVSYNEQFF.

The genes are TRBV7-9 and TRBJ2-1, with D hard to call. Germline CDR1 SEHNR, CDR2 FQNEAQ (reference sequence). Trimming stripped 3 bases from V and 10 bases from J, with 16 bases between. The CDR3 has 14 residues. The CDR3 nucleotides read TGTGCCAGCAGCTTCCAGTCTCCAGTGGCGGAGCAGTTCTTC. As protein: CASSFQSPVAEQFF.

The chain combines TRBV28 with TRBJ1-1; 12 bases are shared with TRBD1. Germline V gene lookup returns CDR1 MDHEN and CDR2 SYDVKM. Germline trimming cut 2 bases from V and 3 bases from J; bases unmatched to any gene: 7. The CDR3 runs 17 residues. The CDR3 DNA reads as TGTGCCAGCAGTTTAATACCCGGGACAGGGGGCGACACTGAAGCTTTCTTT. It yields the protein CASSLIPGTGGDTEAFF.

The chain is built from TRBV27 and TRBJ2-7, with 7 bases lining up with TRBD2. J gave up 7 bases and V 8 bases, and 8 bases lay outside the gene matches. This CDR3 is built from 12 residues. Germline CDR1 MNHEY, CDR2 SMNVEV (reference sequence). CDR3 bases: TGTGCCAGCTTCCGGGTGGGGGGGGAGCAGTACTTC. This gives the protein CASFRVGGEQYF.

This clone was counted between two and nine times. The chain carries TRBV18 and TRBJ2-1, with D possibly being TRBD1 (5 bases). Germline lookup yields CDR1 KGHSH and CDR2 LQKENI. V shed 6 bases and J shed 6 bases, with 12 bases lying between them. The CDR3 contains 13 residues. CDR3: CASSPRVSNEQFF. The CDR3 nucleotides read TGTGCCAGCTCGCCCAGGGTCTCCAATGAGCAGTTCTTC. The full variable domain, completed using reference TRBV18 and TRBJ2-1, is NAGVMQNPRHLVRRRGQEARLRCSPMKGHSHVYWYRQLPEEGLKFMVYLQKENIIDESGMPKERFSAEFPKEGPSILRIQQVVRGDSAAYFCASSPRVSNEQFFGPGTRLTVL.

The rearrangement joins TRBV19 to TRBJ2-2; 8 nucleotides line up with TRBD1. The V and J ends lost 6 bases and 4 bases, in that order; junction bases with no gene match: 13. Germline V gene lookup returns CDR1 LNHDA and CDR2 SQIVND (reference sequence). The CDR3 loop spans 17 amino acids. For the CDR3, the DNA is TGTGCCAGTAGCCGGGACAGGTTTTCTCCCAGCACCGGGGAGCTGTTTTTT. This codes for CASSRDRFSPSTGELFF.

The CDR3 sequence is CASSIKAGVGYTF. The CDR3 DNA is TGTGCCAGTAGTATAAAGGCCGGGGTCGGCTACACCTTC. The gene calls are TRBV19 and TRBJ1-2; no clear D gene. V was pared by 2 bases and J by 8 bases, with 12 bases between. This CDR3 has 13 amino acids. CDR1 LNHDA and CDR2 SQIVND come from the germline V gene (reference sequence). Filled out from reference TRBV19 and TRBJ1-2, the complete variable domain reads DGGITQSPKYLFRKEGQNVTLSCEQNLNHDAMYWYRQDPGQGLRLIYYSQIVNDFQKGDIAEGYSVSREKKESFPLTVTSAQKNPTAFYLCASSIKAGVGYTFGSGTRLTVV.

The rearrangement links TRBV13 to TRBJ2-7, with 9 bases fitting TRBD1. Germline assignment: CDR1 PRHDT and CDR2 FYEKMQ (reference sequence). The CDR3 covers 17 residues. J was trimmed by 2 bases and V by 5 bases; bases with no gene match: 13. The CDR3 region has the DNA TGTGCCAGCAGCCCGGTGGACAGGGGACTTTCCACCTACGAGCAGTACTTC. Translation: CASSPVDRGLSTYEQYF.

The chain is built from TRBV5-1 and TRBJ2-3, with 7 bases matching TRBD1. Germline assignment: CDR1 SGHRS and CDR2 YFSETQ. The CDR3 length is 17 residues. Trimming cost V 0 bases and J 2 bases; bases outside gene matches: 9. The CDR3 is CASSLARDRINTDTQYF. In nucleotides, the CDR3 is TGCGCCAGCAGCTTGGCGAGGGACAGAATTAACACAGATACGCAGTATTTT.

The chain joins TRBV4-2 to TRBJ1-5, with 9 bases lining up with TRBD1. The CDR3 extends over 16 amino acids. Unmatched junction bases numbered 4, after V lost 1 base and J lost 3 bases. CDR1 is LGHNA and CDR2 is YNFKEQ in the germline V gene. CDR3 DNA: TGTGCCAGCAGCCAAGCCGGGACAGGGATCAATCAGCCCCAGCATTTT. Its translation: CASSQAGTGINQPQHF.

This chain joins TRBV4-3 and TRBJ2-5; maybe TRBD1 (5 bases). Germline CDR1 and CDR2: LGHNA and YSLEER. V was clipped by 0 bases and J by 4 bases, with 12 bases between them. This CDR3 is 15 amino acids long. CDR3 loop: CASSQDRRVGETQYF. CDR3 DNA: TGCGCCAGCAGCCAAGACCGCAGGGTGGGAGAGACCCAGTACTTC.

The V call is TRBV2, the J call TRBJ1-4; 9 bases line up with TRBD1. CDR1 is SNHLY, CDR2 FYNNEI, per germline. The CDR3 covers 16 residues. The V segment lost 4 bases and the J segment 10 bases; nucleotides outside the gene matches: 13. The CDR3 bases are TGTGCCAGCAGTGTACACCGGGACAGGGAAAAAGGAAAACTGTTTTTT. This gives the protein CASSVHRDREKGKLFF.

The chain combines TRBV5-1 with TRBJ2-1; tentatively, D is TRBD1 (5 bases). V lost 0 bases, J lost 7 bases, and 14 bases lay in between. CDR1 is SGHRS, CDR2 YFSETQ, per germline. The CDR3 is 15 amino acids. The CDR3 DNA sequence: TGCGCCAGCAGCTTGGACAGGTTGTATAGGAATGAGCAGTTCTTC. Protein product: CASSLDRLYRNEQFF.